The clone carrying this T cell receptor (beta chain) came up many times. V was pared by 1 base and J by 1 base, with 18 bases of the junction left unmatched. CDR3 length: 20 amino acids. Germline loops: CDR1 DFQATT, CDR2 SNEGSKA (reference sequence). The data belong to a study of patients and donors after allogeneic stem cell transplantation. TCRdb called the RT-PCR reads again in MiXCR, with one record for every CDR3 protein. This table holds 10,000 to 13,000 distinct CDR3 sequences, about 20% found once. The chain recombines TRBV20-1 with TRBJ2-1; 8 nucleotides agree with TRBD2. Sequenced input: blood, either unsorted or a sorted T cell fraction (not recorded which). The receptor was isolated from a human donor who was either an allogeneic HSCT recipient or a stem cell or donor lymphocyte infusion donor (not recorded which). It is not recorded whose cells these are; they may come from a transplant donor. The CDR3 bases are TGCAGTGCTAGAGTAAAGGCAGGGTATAGCGGGGCCTATTCCTACAATGAGCAGTTCTTC. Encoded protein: CSARVKAGYSGAYSYNEQFF.